The 22 T cell receptor beta chains reported below all come from one sample, sequenced in a study of blood T cells in healthy people across ages. A second PCR of 7 to 11 cycles used a sample-barcoded 5' primer and a J-beta primer mix. TCRdb re-called the 5' RACE reads through MiXCR, storing one row per CDR3 protein. The table shows 1,300,000 or so distinct CDR3 sequences, with approximately 60% occurring only once. What was sequenced was blood. The receptor source for this set is a man between 18 and 35 years old in good health.

This chain uses TRBV27 with TRBJ1-6; D might be TRBD1 (5 bases). V was pared by 4 bases and J by 7 bases, with 8 bases between. CDR1 and CDR2 (germline): MNHEY, SMNVEV (reference sequence). This CDR3 is 13 amino acids long. CDR3 in amino acids: CASSWGGNSPLHF. The CDR3 region has the DNA TGTGCCAGCAGTTGGGGGGGAAATTCACCCCTCCACTTT.

The CDR3 here is CASSVLAGGQYEQYF. CDR3 DNA: TGTGCCAGCAGCGTACTAGCGGGAGGACAGTACGAGCAGTACTTC. The gene calls are TRBV7-9 and TRBJ2-7, with 12 positions matching TRBD2. The germline V gene has CDR1 SEHNR and CDR2 FQNEAQ (reference sequence). Trimming took 5 bases from V and 4 from J; bases not matched to a gene: 6. The CDR3 loop spans 15 amino acids.

The chain uses TRBV27 and TRBJ1-1, with D possibly being TRBD1 (5 bases). This CDR3 is built from 14 residues. In germline, CDR1 is MNHEY, CDR2 SMNVEV (reference sequence). Trimming shortened V by 5 bases and J by 4 bases, and 14 bases separated the two germline ends. CDR3 bases: TGTGCCAGCAGTCAGACGGCTGGGGGCACTGAAGCTTTCTTT. Amino acids: CASSQTAGGTEAFF.

The V gene is TRBV12-3 or TRBV12-4, the J gene TRBJ2-3; D is ambiguous. CDR3 length equals 15 residues. V was trimmed by 3 bases and J by 0 bases, leaving 10 bases between them. This chain's CDR3 is CASSLGNPSTDTQYF. CDR3 DNA: TGTGCCAGCAGTTTGGGGAATCCTAGCACAGATACGCAGTATTTT.

Details on this clonotype: One end of the junction is discordant with germline, which a read error may explain. CDR3 in DNA: TGTGCCAGCAGCTTAAGCTGGGCAGGGGGCTCCGGGGCCAGCGTCCTGACTTTC. Translated: CASSLSWAGGSGASVLTF. The rearrangement uses TRBV7-6 and TRBJ2-6, with 8 nucleotides matching TRBD1. Per germline, CDR1 SGHVS and CDR2 FNYEAQ. This CDR3 comprises 18 residues.

A few counts support this clonotype. The chain carries TRBV15 and TRBJ1-1, with TRBD1 as a possible D gene (5 bases). Per germline, CDR1 LNHNV and CDR2 YYDKDF (reference sequence). Trimming cost V 8 bases and J 1 base, with 8 bases left between them. The CDR3 extends over 12 amino acids. Here the CDR3 DNA reads TGTGCCACCTCGACAGCGAACACTGAAGCTTTCTTT. It specifies CATSTANTEAFF. The variable domain in full, completed from reference TRBV15 and TRBJ1-1, reads DAMVIQNPRYQVTQFGKPVTLSCSQTLNHNVMYWYQQKSSQAPKLLFHYYDKDFNNEADTPDNFQSRRPNTSFCFLDIRSPGLGDTAMYLCATSTANTEAFFGQGTRLTVV.

This sequence joins TRBV10-3 and TRBJ2-5; D unclear. The tail of the sequence fits TRBJ2-7 better, so the J call may be wrong. CDR1 and CDR2 (germline): ENHRY, SYGVKD. The CDR3 is 14 residues long. CDR3 in DNA: TGTGCCATCAGTGAGTCGAGGTTACGATACGAGCAGTACTTC. Translated: CAISESRLRYEQYF.

The chain has TRBV4-3 and TRBJ2-2, with 13 positions matching TRBD2. The germline CDR1 and CDR2 sequences are LGHNA and YSLEER. CDR3 size: 17 residues. V was clipped by 1 base and J by 7 bases; unmatched bases: 6. CDR3 coding DNA: TGCGCCAGCAGCCAAGCAACTAGCGGGGGGGCTAGCGGGGAGCTGTTTTTT. Residues: CASSQATSGGASGELFF.

In this sample, this clonotype turned up once. The chain employs TRBV15 and TRBJ1-1; D might be TRBD1 (6 bases). Trimming pared 8 bases from V and 3 bases from J, leaving 16 bases between. The CDR3 has 14 amino acids. Per the germline V gene, CDR1 is LNHNV and CDR2 is YYDKDF (reference sequence). The DNA for the CDR3 is TGTGCCACCCAGTCCGGGACACTTGACACTGAAGCTTTCTTT. It encodes CATQSGTLDTEAFF.

This clonotype appeared a few times. CDR3 sequence reads: CSARSGRVFNYGYTF. The CDR3 coding sequence is TGCAGTGCTAGATCAGGCCGGGTCTTTAACTATGGCTACACCTTC. The chain combines TRBV20-1 with TRBJ1-2; D gene ambiguous. Germline values: CDR1 DFQATT, CDR2 SNEGSKA (reference sequence). Trimming left V 2 bases short and J 1 base short, with 14 bases between. The CDR3 runs to 15 residues.

This clonotype was recorded once. The chain recombines TRBV6-6 with TRBJ2-3; D remains ambiguous. Trimming cost V 2 bases and J 0 bases, with 15 bases left between them. CDR1 is MNHNY and CDR2 is SVGAGI in the germline V gene (reference sequence). The CDR3 is 17 residues long. As DNA, the CDR3 is TGTGCCAGCAGTTACGGGCCCATCGGGCTTAGCACAGATACGCAGTATTTT. This sequence encodes CASSYGPIGLSTDTQYF.

The chain has TRBV27 and TRBJ1-5; D possibly corresponds to TRBD1 (5 bases). The CDR3 runs to 15 residues. V was pared by 4 bases and J by 7 bases, with 17 bases between. The germline CDR1 and CDR2 sequences are MNHEY and SMNVEV (reference sequence). The CDR3 bases are TGTGCCAGCAGTTCAAGGTGGGGGGGGGAGCAGCCCCAGCATTTT. Its translation: CASSSRWGGEQPQHF.

Turning to this clonotype: One end of the junction varies from germline; a read error may be responsible. The gene calls are TRBV7-9 and TRBJ2-4; the match to TRBD1 covers 7 bases. The CDR3 extends over 17 amino acids. Germline CDR1 reads SEHNR; CDR2 reads FQNEAQ (reference sequence). As DNA, the CDR3 is TGTGCCAGCAGCTTAGCCGGACAGGCCTTAGCCAAAAACACTCAGTACTTC. Its translation: CASSLAGQALAKNTQYF. The full variable domain, its missing parts supplied by reference TRBV7-9 and TRBJ2-4, is DTGVSQNPRHKITKRGQNVTFRCDPISEHNRLYWYRQTLGQGPEFLTYFQNEAQLEKSRLLSDRFSAERPKGSFSTLEIQRTEQGDSAMYLCASSLAGQALAKNTQYFGAGTRLSVL.

This clonotype was seen a handful of times. This chain uses TRBV4-2 with TRBJ2-7, with D possibly being TRBD1 (6 bases). The CDR3 extends over 20 amino acids. With 2 bases removed from V and 0 bases from J, the gap between germline ends came to 26 bases. Germline CDR1 and CDR2: LGHNA and YNFKEQ. For the CDR3, the DNA is TGTGCCAGCAGCCAAAACCTAAGGGGATCTTGGGGGCCCCACTCCTACGAGCAGTACTTC. This sequence encodes CASSQNLRGSWGPHSYEQYF.

The rearrangement joins TRBV5-4 to TRBJ2-3, with 12 bases identical to TRBD2. There are 16 residues in the CDR3. Looked up from germline, CDR1 is SGHNT and CDR2 is YYREEE (reference sequence). V lost 4 bases, J lost 5 bases, and 8 bases stayed unmatched. The CDR3 DNA follows: TGTGCCAGCAGCCAAGGGACTAGCGGGCGTAGAGATACGCAGTATTTT. It specifies CASSQGTSGRRDTQYF.

The chain combines TRBV28 with TRBJ1-4; a possible D gene is TRBD1 (6 bases). CDR1 is MDHEN, CDR2 SYDVKM, per germline. CDR3 length: 16 amino acids. V was clipped by 2 bases and J by 5 bases, with 15 bases between them. The CDR3 nucleotides are TGTGCCAGCAGTTTAGTAGACAGGAGAACCAATGAAAAACTGTTTTTT. It codes for CASSLVDRRTNEKLFF.

The chain combines TRBV7-8 with TRBJ2-7; D remains ambiguous. Germline CDR1 SGHVS, CDR2 FQNEAQ. CDR3 length equals 16 residues. Trimming took 1 base from V and 7 from J, leaving 20 bases between them. The CDR3 DNA sequence: TGTGCCAGCAGCTTAGTAGACGGAGTTAAAGTGGGAGAGCAGTACTTC. Its protein is CASSLVDGVKVGEQYF.

The V gene is TRBV5-1, the J gene TRBJ2-1, with 12 bases lining up with TRBD2. Germline V lookup: CDR1 SGHRS, CDR2 YFSETQ. With 0 bases clipped from V and 2 bases from J, the junction kept 6 bases outside the gene matches. The CDR3 is made up of 18 amino acids. This CDR3 reads CASSLALGLAGTYNEQFF. In nucleotides, the CDR3 is TGCGCCAGCAGCTTGGCCTTAGGACTAGCGGGGACCTACAATGAGCAGTTCTTC. Full variable domain (missing parts from reference TRBV5-1 and TRBJ2-1): KAGVTQTPRYLIKTRGQQVTLSCSPISGHRSVSWYQQTPGQGLQFLFEYFSETQRNKGNFPGRFSGRQFSNSRSEMNVSTLELGDSALYLCASSLALGLAGTYNEQFFGPGTRLTVL.

The chain uses TRBV6-1 and TRBJ2-3, with 9 bases aligning to TRBD2. The germline V gene has CDR1 MNHNS and CDR2 SASEGT. After removal of 4 bases from V and 1 base from J, the junction contained 6 bases not matched to a gene. CDR3 length: 16 residues. The CDR3 region has the DNA TGTGCCAGCAGTGTGATAGCGGGGGAACGCACAGATACGCAGTATTTT. It translates to CASSVIAGERTDTQYF.

The chain joins TRBV21-1 to TRBJ2-2. TRBV21-1 constitutes a pseudogene. The CDR3 is 16 amino acids. The chain's CDR3 is CASSQLVGSSTGELFF. The CDR3 DNA follows: TGTGCCAGCAGCCAGTTGGTGGGCTCGAGCACCGGGGAGCTGTTTTTT.

This clonotype appeared a single time. The rearrangement uses TRBV6-5 and TRBJ2-1; 10 nucleotides line up with TRBD2. This CDR3 comprises 15 residues. J lost 9 bases, V lost 8 bases, and 13 bases had no gene match. Per germline, CDR1 MNHEY and CDR2 SVGAGI. Written as DNA, the CDR3 is TGTGCCAGCCGAAGGGGGCTAGCGGGAGATAGTGAGCAGTTCTTC. Amino acid sequence: CASRRGLAGDSEQFF.

The J gene is TRBJ2-5, the V gene TRBV4-1, with 9 bases that match TRBD1. This CDR3 has 17 amino acids. V shed 4 bases, J shed 5 bases, and the junction held 14 bases outside the gene matches. Germline V CDR1 and CDR2: MGHRA, YSYEKL. The CDR3 is CASSRTGLDRGKETQYF. For the CDR3, the DNA is TGCGCCAGCAGCCGAACAGGATTAGACAGGGGGAAGGAGACCCAGTACTTC.